The T cell receptor beta chain described here comes from a study of spatial heterogeneity in lung cancer. Study outcomes and limitations: Expanded TCRs classified as ubiquitous or regional were counted, and these counts tracked ubiquitous and regional nonsynonymous mutations, respectively. How many expanded intratumoral alpha and beta TCRs were present tracked the tumor mutation count, which was a count of nonsynonymous mutations.

Trimming removed 5 bases at V and 6 bases at J, with 11 bases between. Germline V gives CDR1 SGHTA, CDR2 FQGNSA. CDR3 length equals 13 residues. Time point meaning: sample taken at primary tumor resection. Whole RNA obtained from tumor, nontumor lung or frozen PBMC underwent sequencing without sorting. This clonotype has at least ten counts. As yet, its antigen is unknown. TCRdb re-derived calls from the 5' RACE reads in MiXCR, one entry per CDR3 protein. The data show fewer than 3,000 distinct CDR3 sequences, 6.6% seen once. This TCR came from a female donor with early-stage non-small cell lung cancer. The V call is TRBV7-2, the J call TRBJ2-1, with a possible D match to TRBD2 (5 bases). This specimen was lung tumor tissue, taken at surgery. In DNA, the CDR3 is TGTGCCAGCAGCCCTAAACGGGGCAATGAGCAGTTCTTC. Residues: CASSPKRGNEQFF.